Listed below are T cell receptor beta chains from one sample, sequenced in a study of radiation and T cells in renal cell carcinoma. The protocol was immunoSEQ multiplex PCR, while the TCRdb copy is restricted to in-frame clones and leaves out a portion. This sample has approximately 80,000 clones; roughly 87% occur once, and the top ten carry more than 4.5%. The sequencing here drew on blood, taken from a patient whose treatment included radiotherapy and nephrectomy. All receptors come from a woman in her 70s with renal cell carcinoma. CDR3s include the opening cysteine and the closing phenylalanine or tryptophan. The D gene is left open where the match is weak. Size values are once, few and many counts, or a class for expanded clones, and some rows have none.

cdr3_nt cdr3_aa d_call j_call v_call clone_size
TGCGCCAGCAGCTTGGCCACTGGGAGAATCCAAGAGACCCAGTACTTC CASSLATGRIQETQYF - TRBJ2-5 TRBV5-1 -
TGCGCCAGCAGCCCGTCCACAGGGGTGGGCACTGAAGCTTTCTTT CASSPSTGVGTEAFF TRBD1 TRBJ1-1 TRBV5-1 -
TGCGCCAGCAGCTTGGAAGGGACTCGAAAAGAGACCCAGTACTTC CASSLEGTRKETQYF - TRBJ2-5 TRBV5-1 -
TGTGCCAGTAGGGTCCCCGGCAGAGATGGCTACACCTTC CASRVPGRDGYTF - TRBJ1-2 TRBV19 -
TGTGCCAGCAGCTTCAGGGGCACTGAAGCTTTCTTT CASSFRGTEAFF - TRBJ1-1 TRBV5-4 few
TGTGCCAGCAGTTATCAGTCCCGGGATTCACCCCTCCACTTT CASSYQSRDSPLHF - TRBJ1-6 TRBV6-6 few
TGTGCCAGCACCCCTGGAACTTCCACTGAAGCTTTCTTT CASTPGTSTEAFF - TRBJ1-1 TRBV28 -
TGTGCCAGCAGCGTAGACAGAGACACTGAAGCTTTCTTT CASSVDRDTEAFF - TRBJ1-1 TRBV9 -
TGTGCCACCAAGGCTAGCGGGCCCTACGAGCAGTACTTC CATKASGPYEQYF TRBD2 TRBJ2-7 TRBV27 few
TGTGCCAGCAGGGCCCCGGGAACCGGAAACACCATATATTTT CASRAPGTGNTIYF - TRBJ1-3 TRBV7-2 -
TGTGCCAGCAGCCCGACAGGGGGAAACACTGAAGCTTTCTTT CASSPTGGNTEAFF TRBD1 TRBJ1-1 TRBV7-3 -
TGTGCCAGTAGTATTAGACGAACCGGGGAGCTGTTTTTT CASSIRRTGELFF - TRBJ2-2 TRBV19 -
TGTGCCAGCAGTGATCTTTCGGGACAGATCTCAAGACATTTT CASSDLSGQISRHF TRBD1 TRBJ1-5 TRBV6-1 once
TGTGCCAGCAGTTACGAAGCGCCAGGCCGCAATGAGCAGTTCTTC CASSYEAPGRNEQFF - TRBJ2-1 TRBV6-5 -
TGCAGCGCTACAGAGGGGGCGAAAGGCTACACCTTC CSATEGAKGYTF TRBD1 TRBJ1-2 TRBV29-1 few
TGCGCCAGCAGCGTACAAACTAACACTGAAGCTTTCTTT CASSVQTNTEAFF - TRBJ1-1 TRBV5-1 few
TGTGCCAGCAGCTCGGGACAGGGGTCCATTCGGTACGAGCAGTACTTC CASSSGQGSIRYEQYF TRBD1 TRBJ2-7 TRBV7-2 -
TGTGCCAGCAGCTCGCCGGACCTCTATGGCTACACCTTC CASSSPDLYGYTF - TRBJ1-2 TRBV5-4 -
TGTGCCATCAGCCGCGACACCGCTTCGAACACCGGGGAGCTGTTTTTT CAISRDTASNTGELFF - TRBJ2-2 TRBV10-3 -
TGTGCCAGCAGTCATGACAGGCGGGGGACTGAAGCTTTCTTT CASSHDRRGTEAFF - TRBJ1-1 TRBV6-1 -
TGTGCCAGCAGCGCTGGACTACCCACCGAGCAGTTCTTC CASSAGLPTEQFF - TRBJ2-1 TRBV7-9 -
TGTGCCAGCAGCTTAACGCCCCAAGAGACCCAGTACTTC CASSLTPQETQYF - TRBJ2-5 TRBV7-3 -
TGTGCCAGCAGCCGAGCGTCGGGTCACGGGGAGCTGTTTTTT CASSRASGHGELFF - TRBJ2-2 TRBV5-6 -
TGTGCCAGCAGCGGGACATCCCTCAACACTGAAGCTTTCTTT CASSGTSLNTEAFF - TRBJ1-1 TRBV11-3 few
TGCGCCAGCAGCTTGGGGCTGGGGCCAGATACGCAGTATTTT CASSLGLGPDTQYF - TRBJ2-3 TRBV5-1 -
TGTGCCAGCAGCTATGGGACAGGGAGCGAGAGTGAAAAACTGTTTTTT CASSYGTGSESEKLFF TRBD1 TRBJ1-4 TRBV5-8 -
TGTGCCAGCAGTCAACAGGGTTCCGAGCAGTACTTC CASSQQGSEQYF - TRBJ2-7 TRBV6-5 -